The next 31 T cell receptor beta chains were all read from a single sample in a study of T cell changes during pregnancy in multiple sclerosis. The assay was immunoSEQ multiplex PCR, and TCRdb's table has in-frame clones only and misses some. The sample gives some 60,000 clones, about 92% of which show up once; around 3.3% is in the top ten. The source material was peripheral blood, sampled in the first trimester of pregnancy. The receptors originated from a female donor in good health, enrolled as a control in a pregnancy study.

The chain joins TRBV11-3 to TRBJ2-1; TRBD2 matches 12 bases. CDR1 is SGHNT, CDR2 YENEEA, per germline. The length of the CDR3 is 17 residues. V lost 5 bases to trimming and J lost 4 bases; unmatched junction nucleotides: 9. The CDR3 region has the DNA TGTGCCAGCAGCCCCGAGCGGACTAGCGGGAATTACAATGAGCAGTTCTTC. It is translated as CASSPERTSGNYNEQFF.

The chain has TRBV6-6 and TRBJ2-7; perhaps TRBD2 as D (6 bases). The V gene lost 2 bases and the J gene lost 4 bases, with 9 bases spanning the gap. The CDR3 length is 13 residues. Germline-derived CDR1 and CDR2 are MNHNY and SVGAGI (reference sequence). The CDR3 here is CASSYGDSYEQYF. The CDR3 DNA sequence: TGTGCCAGCAGTTACGGGGACTCGTACGAGCAGTACTTC.

In this sample, this clone turned up once. Here the CDR3 DNA reads TGTGCCAGCATCTCAGGGGGCCGTACTGAAGCTTTCTTT. Translating gives CASISGGRTEAFF. The V and J genes are TRBV27 and TRBJ1-1; 8 bases fit TRBD1. The CDR3 loop spans 13 amino acids. Unmatched junction bases numbered 6, after V lost 7 bases and J lost 5 bases. Germline CDR1 MNHEY, CDR2 SMNVEV (reference sequence).

V usage is TRBV5-6 and J usage is TRBJ2-7; D is unresolved. The CDR3 is made up of 14 amino acids. Deletions cut 0 bases from V and 4 bases from J, with 11 bases between. In germline, CDR1 is SGHDT, CDR2 YYEEEE. DNA of the CDR3: TGTGCCAGCAGCTTGGGGCAGGAAACGTACGAGCAGTACTTC. Protein product: CASSLGQETYEQYF. The full variable domain, rest sourced from reference TRBV5-6 and TRBJ2-7, is DAGVTQSPTHLIKTRGQQVTLRCSPKSGHDTVSWYQQALGQGPQFIFQYYEEEERQRGNFPDRFSGHQFPNYSSELNVNALLLGDSALYLCASSLGQETYEQYFGPGTRLTVT.

The chain employs TRBV7-2 and TRBJ2-7; D is undetermined. The CDR3 contains 15 residues. Trimming removed 1 base from V and 0 bases from J, with 10 bases in between. Germline V gene data show CDR1 as SGHTA and CDR2 as FQGNSA. The CDR3 nucleotides read TGTGCCAGCAGCTTAGGGGCTTTAAGCTCCTACGAGCAGTACTTC. Its protein is CASSLGALSSYEQYF.

This chain joins TRBV28 and TRBJ2-3; D is perhaps TRBD1 (5 bases). V lost 6 bases, J lost 3 bases, and 7 bases lay in between. CDR3 size: 12 residues. Germline V gene data show CDR1 as MDHEN and CDR2 as SYDVKM. The CDR3 is CASRTATDTQYF. The CDR3 DNA is TGTGCCAGCAGGACAGCAACAGATACGCAGTATTTT. Drawing the rest from reference TRBV28 and TRBJ2-3, the complete variable domain is DVKVTQSSRYLVKRTGEKVFLECVQDMDHENMFWYRQDPGLGLRLIYFSYDVKMKEKGDIPEGYSVSREKKERFSLILESASTNQTSMYLCASRTATDTQYFGPGTRLTVL.

CDR3 DNA sequence: TGCGCCAGCAGCTTCCTGGACAGGGGGGACACTGAAGCTTTCTTT. Translation: CASSFLDRGDTEAFF. V usage is TRBV5-1 and J usage is TRBJ1-1, with TRBD1 matching 10 bases. V lost 2 bases and J lost 3; bases outside the gene matches: 4. The CDR3 spans 15 residues. Germline CDR1 SGHRS, CDR2 YFSETQ.

The rearrangement uses TRBV14 and TRBJ2-7; the match to TRBD1 covers 11 bases. The ends lost 1 base at V and 5 bases at J; junction bases unmatched: 4. CDR3 size: 15 residues. The V gene's germline CDR1 is SGHDN and CDR2 FVKESK. The CDR3 region is CASSQVGGQGDEQYF. The CDR3 nucleotides read TGTGCCAGCAGCCAAGTAGGGGGACAGGGGGACGAGCAGTACTTC.

The rearrangement uses TRBV30 and TRBJ1-2, with a tentative D call TRBD1 (5 bases). The CDR3 runs 13 residues. The V and J ends lost 0 bases and 8 bases respectively, with 13 bases between them. CDR1 and CDR2 from the germline V gene are GTSNPN and SVGIG (reference sequence). The CDR3 spells CAWSVTGGKGYTF. DNA for the CDR3: TGTGCCTGGAGTGTAACCGGGGGGAAAGGCTACACCTTC. Looking up the rest from reference TRBV30 and TRBJ1-2 gives the full variable domain: SQTIHQWPATLVQPVGSPLSLECTVEGTSNPNLYWYRQAAGRGLQLLFYSVGIGQISSEVPQNLSASRPQDRQFILSSKKLLLSDSGFYLCAWSVTGGKGYTFGSGTRLTVV.

The chain employs TRBV5-1 and TRBJ1-3, with no clear D. Germline V gene lookup returns CDR1 SGHRS and CDR2 YFSETQ. V was clipped by 7 bases and J by 0 bases, with 14 bases between them. The CDR3 is 15 amino acids. The CDR3 sequence is CASGSGGYSGNTIYF. DNA of the CDR3: TGCGCCAGCGGCTCTGGAGGGTACTCTGGAAACACCATATATTTT.

V and J are TRBV10-2 and TRBJ2-7, with a tentative D call TRBD1 (6 bases). Germline V gene lookup returns CDR1 WSHSY and CDR2 SAAADI. The CDR3 consists of 14 residues. Between the trimmed V and J ends, which lost 5 bases and 2 bases, there was a span of 13 bases. CDR3 DNA sequence: TGCGCCAGCAGTTCCACGGACAGAACCTACGAGCAGTACTTC. It yields the protein CASSSTDRTYEQYF.

This sequence joins TRBV4-2 and TRBJ2-7; 7 positions agree with TRBD2. Germline lookup yields CDR1 LGHNA and CDR2 YNFKEQ. The CDR3 has 14 residues. Trimming removed 5 bases from V and 5 bases from J; junction bases left unmatched: 9. CDR3 amino acids: CASSDERGLDEQYF. The CDR3 coding sequence is TGTGCCAGCAGCGACGAGCGGGGTTTGGACGAGCAGTACTTC.

This sequence joins TRBV30 and TRBJ2-7; tentative D call: TRBD1 (5 bases). This CDR3 contains 12 residues. V dropped 5 bases and J dropped 2 bases, with 10 bases sitting between them. Germline CDR1 is GTSNPN and CDR2 is SVGIG (reference sequence). As DNA, the CDR3 is TGTGCCTGGGGGGCTTACGCCTACGAGCAGTACTTC. Residues: CAWGAYAYEQYF.

This chain joins TRBV11-2 and TRBJ1-2, with a possible D match to TRBD1 (5 bases). The V end lost 1 base, the J end lost 9 bases, and 9 bases lay between the germline ends. The CDR3 extends over 12 amino acids. Germline V lookup: CDR1 SGHAT, CDR2 FQNNGV. The CDR3 protein is CASSLVGGSYTF. The CDR3 DNA reads TGTGCCAGCAGCTTAGTGGGGGGGAGCTACACCTTC. Full variable domain (rest looked up from reference TRBV11-2 and TRBJ1-2): EAGVAQSPRYKIIEKRQSVAFWCNPISGHATLYWYQQILGQGPKLLIQFQNNGVVDDSQLPKDRFSAERLKGVDSTLKIQPAKLEDSAVYLCASSLVGGSYTFGSGTRLTVV.

This clone showed up just once. The J gene is TRBJ2-7, the V gene TRBV19; the match to TRBD1 covers 7 bases. Germline V gene data show CDR1 as LNHDA and CDR2 as SQIVND (reference sequence). This CDR3 has 17 residues. V dropped 3 bases and J dropped 2; count of bases not matched to a gene: 13. CDR3 residues: CASSIRIGTVAPYEQYF. The CDR3 DNA reads TGTGCCAGTAGTATCAGAATTGGGACAGTCGCTCCCTACGAGCAGTACTTC.

This chain links TRBV7-2 with TRBJ2-1; 11 bases are a match to TRBD2. V gave up 6 bases and J gave up 1 base; unmatched junction bases: 2. CDR3 size: 15 residues. Germline-derived CDR1 and CDR2 are SGHTA and FQGNSA. For the CDR3, the DNA is TGTGCCAGCAGTAGGACTAGCGGGTCCTACAATGAGCAGTTCTTC. Its translation: CASSRTSGSYNEQFF.

This chain links TRBV5-1 with TRBJ2-5, with 11 bases fitting TRBD2. This CDR3 contains 17 residues. Germline V gene sequence: CDR1 SGHRS, CDR2 YFSETQ. Trimming at V came to 0 bases and at J to 7 bases, leaving 11 bases not matched to a gene. The CDR3 bases are TGCGCCAGCAGCTTGGGCGCTAGCGGGAGGACCGACGGGACCCAGTACTTC. Amino acid sequence: CASSLGASGRTDGTQYF.

The genes are TRBV13 and TRBJ2-7, with 12 positions matching TRBD2. Germline CDR1 reads PRHDT; CDR2 reads FYEKMQ (reference sequence). There are 15 residues in the CDR3. Trimming cost V 5 bases and J 7 bases; bases outside gene matches: 9. The CDR3 spells CASSQRLAGDREQYF. The CDR3 nucleotides are TGTGCCAGCAGCCAACGACTAGCGGGAGATCGGGAGCAGTACTTC.

V is TRBV4-2 and J is TRBJ1-2; weak D call: TRBD1 (6 bases). Trimming pared 0 bases from V and 4 bases from J, leaving 15 bases between. The CDR3 consists of 16 residues. Germline CDR1 LGHNA, CDR2 YNFKEQ. CDR3 protein: CASSQDADSHSYGYTF. The CDR3 DNA reads as TGTGCCAGCAGCCAAGATGCGGACAGCCACTCCTATGGCTACACCTTC.

The chain links TRBV15 to TRBJ2-5; D may be TRBD2 (6 bases). The CDR3 length is 15 residues. Germline values: CDR1 LNHNV, CDR2 YYDKDF (reference sequence). V gave up 5 bases and J gave up 2 bases, with 15 bases separating them. CDR3 coding DNA: TGTGCCACCAGCGCTGGAGGGGTAGGGCAAGAGACCCAGTACTTC. It encodes CATSAGGVGQETQYF.

This clone was counted a few times. The chain links TRBV19 to TRBJ1-1; 8 bases are a match to TRBD1. V lost 3 bases, J lost 5 bases, and 5 bases stayed unmatched. The CDR3 has 14 amino acids. Germline values: CDR1 LNHDA, CDR2 SQIVND (reference sequence). The CDR3 DNA is TGTGCCAGTAGTATCGGACAGGGCGAAACTGAAGCTTTCTTT. Its protein product is CASSIGQGETEAFF.

The chain is built from TRBV19 and TRBJ1-5; D not resolved. V dropped 1 base and J dropped 0 bases, with 13 bases sitting between them. The CDR3 loop spans 17 amino acids. Germline-derived CDR1 and CDR2 are LNHDA and SQIVND (reference sequence). The DNA for the CDR3 is TGTGCCAGTAGTATAGGTTCCCAGACTATTAGCAATCAGCCCCAGCATTTT. Its protein product is CASSIGSQTISNQPQHF.

This clone was seen a single time. V gene TRBV28 combines with J gene TRBJ2-5, with 8 nucleotides matching TRBD2. With V trimmed by 5 bases and J by 2 bases, 4 bases remained unmatched. CDR1 is MDHEN, CDR2 SYDVKM, per germline. The CDR3 loop spans 14 amino acids. The CDR3 coding sequence is TGTGCCAGCAGTACGGGGACTAGACAAGAGACCCAGTACTTC. Translation gives CASSTGTRQETQYF. Based on the CDR3 plus reference TRBV28 and TRBJ2-5, the full variable domain is DVKVTQSSRYLVKRTGEKVFLECVQDMDHENMFWYRQDPGLGLRLIYFSYDVKMKEKGDIPEGYSVSREKKERFSLILESASTNQTSMYLCASSTGTRQETQYFGPGTRLLVL.

The chain uses TRBV21-1 and TRBJ1-3. TRBV21-1 is recorded as a pseudogene. This CDR3 contains 17 residues. The CDR3 here is CASSKAGEGISGNTIYF. CDR3 coding DNA: TGTGCCAGCAGCAAAGCCGGAGAGGGAATCTCTGGAAACACCATATATTTT.

This clone was observed a few times. This sequence joins TRBV10-3 and TRBJ1-2; D is possibly TRBD1 (5 bases). V gave up 3 bases and J gave up 5 bases, with 13 bases separating them. The V gene's germline CDR1 is ENHRY and CDR2 SYGVKD. This CDR3 has 14 residues. CDR3 DNA: TGTGCCATCAGTGAACCGCGACAGCCGTATGGCTACACCTTC. This sequence encodes CAISEPRQPYGYTF.

The chain has TRBV5-1 and TRBJ2-6; the match to TRBD1 covers 10 bases. With V trimmed by 4 bases and J by 0 bases, 16 bases remained unmatched. The germline CDR1 and CDR2 sequences are SGHRS and YFSETQ. The CDR3 runs to 21 residues. The CDR3 sequence is CASSTSTRGTGALSGANVLTF. CDR3 bases: TGCGCCAGCAGCACTTCTACCCGTGGGACAGGGGCCCTCTCTGGGGCCAACGTCCTGACTTTC.

The rearrangement joins TRBV2 to TRBJ2-3; 7 positions match TRBD2. Germline loops: CDR1 SNHLY, CDR2 FYNNEI. V was pared by 2 bases and J by 11 bases, with 10 bases of the junction left unmatched. The CDR3 has 14 residues. In DNA, the CDR3 is TGTGCCAGCAGTGAATTAAGGTCGGGGGGAGTGCAGTATTTT. Its protein is CASSELRSGGVQYF.

The chain couples TRBV19 to TRBJ1-1; a possible D gene is TRBD1 (6 bases). Trimming shortened V by 6 bases and J by 4 bases, and 15 bases separated the two germline ends. This CDR3 has 14 residues. The germline V gene encodes CDR1 LNHDA and CDR2 SQIVND (reference sequence). CDR3 in amino acids: CASSALQGRTEAFF. The CDR3 region has the DNA TGTGCCAGTAGCGCTTTACAGGGTCGCACTGAAGCTTTCTTT. The whole variable domain, filled in from reference TRBV19 and TRBJ1-1, reads DGGITQSPKYLFRKEGQNVTLSCEQNLNHDAMYWYRQDPGQGLRLIYYSQIVNDFQKGDIAEGYSVSREKKESFPLTVTSAQKNPTAFYLCASSALQGRTEAFFGQGTRLTVV.

The chain combines TRBV5-1 with TRBJ1-1; the match to TRBD1 covers 7 bases. This CDR3 has 16 residues. The germline V gene encodes CDR1 SGHRS and CDR2 YFSETQ. J was trimmed by 0 bases and V by 1 base; bases with no gene match: 6. The CDR3 coding sequence is TGCGCCAGCAGCTTGAGACAGGGCGGAATGAACACTGAAGCTTTCTTT. It encodes CASSLRQGGMNTEAFF. Using reference TRBV5-1 and TRBJ1-1 for the parts outside the CDR3, the full variable domain is KAGVTQTPRYLIKTRGQQVTLSCSPISGHRSVSWYQQTPGQGLQFLFEYFSETQRNKGNFPGRFSGRQFSNSRSEMNVSTLELGDSALYLCASSLRQGGMNTEAFFGQGTRLTVV.

The rearrangement uses TRBV6-4 and TRBJ2-3; 9 nucleotides match TRBD1. Trimming at V came to 6 bases and at J to 4 bases, leaving 8 bases not matched to a gene. Germline V gene data show CDR1 as MRHNA and CDR2 as SNTAGT. CDR3 length equals 15 residues. The CDR3 region is CASSPGTGLPDTQYF. CDR3 in DNA: TGTGCCAGCAGCCCCGGGACAGGGCTCCCAGATACGCAGTATTTT.

The rearrangement links TRBV12-5 to TRBJ1-1, with 7 nucleotides matching TRBD1. The germline gives CDR1 LGHNT, CDR2 FRNRAP. CDR3 size: 15 residues. The V gene end was trimmed by 4 bases and the J gene end by 10 bases; junction bases not matched to a gene: 15. CDR3 bases: TGTGCTAGTGGTTCGGAGGGGGCTGGGAGATCGGGAGCTTTCTTT. Protein: CASGSEGAGRSGAFF.